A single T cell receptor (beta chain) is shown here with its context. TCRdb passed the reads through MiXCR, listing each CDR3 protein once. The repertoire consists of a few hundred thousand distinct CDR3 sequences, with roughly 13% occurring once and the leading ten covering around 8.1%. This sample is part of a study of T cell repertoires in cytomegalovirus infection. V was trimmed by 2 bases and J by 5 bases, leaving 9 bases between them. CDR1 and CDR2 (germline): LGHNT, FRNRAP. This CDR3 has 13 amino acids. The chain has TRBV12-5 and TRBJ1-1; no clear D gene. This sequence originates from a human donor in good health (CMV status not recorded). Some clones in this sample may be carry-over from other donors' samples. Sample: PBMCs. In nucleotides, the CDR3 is TGTGCTAGTGGTTTGACAAGCCGTACTGAAGCTTTCTTT. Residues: CASGLTSRTEAFF.